This T cell receptor (beta chain) comes out of a study of T cells in Graves' hyperthyroidism and ophthalmopathy. V was trimmed by 4 bases and J by 9 bases, leaving 9 bases between them. Germline CDR1 SNHLY, CDR2 FYNNEI. The CDR3 has 11 amino acids. At least ten counts were recorded for this clonotype. Amplification of TCR beta CDR3 regions was performed using RNA transcripts as template. First-round RT-PCR with HTBI primers amplified the TCR CDR3 region. TCRdb processed the multiplex PCR reads anew with MiXCR; each CDR3 protein has one entry. The repertoire holds approximately 380,000 distinct CDR3 sequences, with over 12% as singletons.

The clonotype originates from a man in his forties or fifties with Graves' ophthalmopathy. The chain joins TRBV2 to TRBJ1-1; D unresolved. The sequenced material came from blood. In DNA, the CDR3 is TGTGCCAGCAGTGGTTTCTTCCAAGCTTTCTTT. This gives the protein CASSGFFQAFF.